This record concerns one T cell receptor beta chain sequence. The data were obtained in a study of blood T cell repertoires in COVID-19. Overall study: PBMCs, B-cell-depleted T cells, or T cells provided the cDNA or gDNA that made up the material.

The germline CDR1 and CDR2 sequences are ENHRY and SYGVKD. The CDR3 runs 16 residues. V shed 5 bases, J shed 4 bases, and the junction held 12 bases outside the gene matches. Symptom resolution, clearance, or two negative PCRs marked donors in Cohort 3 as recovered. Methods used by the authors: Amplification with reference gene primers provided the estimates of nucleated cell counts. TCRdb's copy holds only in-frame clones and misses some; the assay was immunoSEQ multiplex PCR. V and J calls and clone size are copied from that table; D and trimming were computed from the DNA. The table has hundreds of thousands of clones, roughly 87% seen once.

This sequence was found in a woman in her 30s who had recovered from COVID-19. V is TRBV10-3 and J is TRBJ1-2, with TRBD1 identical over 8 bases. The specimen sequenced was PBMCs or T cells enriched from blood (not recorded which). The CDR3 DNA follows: TGTGCCATCAGTTTCTCCGGGACAGGCGATCTCTATGGCTACACCTTC. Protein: CAISFSGTGDLYGYTF.